This T cell receptor (beta chain) was profiled in a study of blood T cell repertoires in COVID-19. V was clipped by 5 bases and J by 3 bases; unmatched bases: 5. This CDR3 has 15 amino acids. Germline values: CDR1 MNHNY, CDR2 SVGAGI (reference sequence). Recovered participants had two consecutive negative NP/OP PCR tests, healthcare professional clearance, or symptom resolution. Measured with immunoSEQ multiplex PCR; TCRdb has only the in-frame clones, and not every one. The sample includes over 350,000 clones, around 89% of them seen just once. The chain combines TRBV6-6 with TRBJ2-2; 8 bases are shared with TRBD1. The sequence came from a woman under 30 who had recovered from COVID-19. Material: PBMCs or T cells enriched from blood (not recorded which). The CDR3 DNA follows: TGTGCCAGCAGTCCCGACAGGGGAGACACCGGGGAGCTGTTTTTT. Protein: CASSPDRGDTGELFF.